This TCR beta chain was profiled in a study of CD8+CD57+ T cells in acquired aplastic anemia. Genomic DNA, serving as template, underwent TCR beta VDJ and CDR3 profiling. Via MiXCR, TCRdb re-called the reads, giving one row per CDR3 protein. The sample carries over 100,000 distinct CDR3 sequences, approximately 41% recorded once. This clonotype was detected ten times or more. J lost 4 bases, V lost 1 base, and 7 bases had no gene match. Germline V gene lookup returns CDR1 SGHVS and CDR2 FQNEAQ. The CDR3 has 16 amino acids. The chain combines TRBV7-8 with TRBJ2-1; TRBD2 matches at 7 bases. The sample was sorted CD4+, CD8+, or CD8+CD57+ T cells (not recorded which) from PBMCs. This TCR was sampled from a human donor in good health, serving as a control. The CDR3, as DNA: TGTGCCAGCAGCTTAGGAGGTGGCGGGGGATACAATGAGCAGTTCTTC. Protein sequence: CASSLGGGGGYNEQFF. Supplemented by reference TRBV7-8 and TRBJ2-1, the full variable domain reads GAGVSQSPRYKVAKRGQDVALRCDPISGHVSLFWYQQALGQGPEFLTYFQNEAQLDKSGLPSDRFFAERPEGSVSTLKIQRTQQEDSAVYLCASSLGGGGGYNEQFFGPGTRLTVL.